Listed below are T cell receptor beta chains from one sample, sequenced in a study of blood T cell repertoires in COVID-19. Method: immunoSEQ multiplex PCR; TCRdb's copy keeps in-frame clones and lacks some. Of 170,000 or so clones listed, about 82% are singletons. Sequencing input: peripheral blood. The source of these receptors is a man aged 45-60 years with active or convalescent COVID-19. The CDR3 runs from the conserved cysteine through the conserved F or W. The D gene is left open where the match is weak. Only part of the rows carry a size: once, few, many, or a class if the clone is expanded.

d_gene: .
v_gene: TRBV7-9
abundance: many
j_gene: TRBJ1-6
CDR3nt: TGTGCCAGCAGCTTGTCGACAGGATTCGTCACCCTCCACTTT
CDR3aa: CASSLSTGFVTLHF

d_gene: .
v_gene: TRBV4-2
abundance: once
j_gene: TRBJ1-2
CDR3nt: TGTGCCAGCAGCCAAGATGGGGCTTCCTATGGCTACACCTTC
CDR3aa: CASSQDGASYGYTF

d_gene: .
v_gene: TRBV9
abundance: .
j_gene: TRBJ1-2
CDR3nt: TGTGCCAGCAGCGTAGATACAGGTGACACTAACTATGGCTACACCTTC
CDR3aa: CASSVDTGDTNYGYTF

d_gene: TRBD2
v_gene: TRBV11-3
abundance: .
j_gene: TRBJ2-2
CDR3nt: TGTGCCAGCAGCTTATTCTCTAGCGGGGGGGCCGGTAGTCTCGGGGAGCTGTTTTTT
CDR3aa: CASSLFSSGGAGSLGELFF

d_gene: .
v_gene: TRBV29-1
abundance: .
j_gene: TRBJ2-1
CDR3nt: TGCAGCGTCACCTCGGTGGCGGGGACGGGTGACAATGAGCAGTTCTTC
CDR3aa: CSVTSVAGTGDNEQFF

d_gene: TRBD1
v_gene: TRBV11-2
abundance: .
j_gene: TRBJ1-6
CDR3nt: TGTGCCAGCAGCCTCGGACAGGGTAGTGGGTCCTATAATTCACCCCTCCACTTT
CDR3aa: CASSLGQGSGSYNSPLHF

d_gene: TRBD2
v_gene: TRBV2
abundance: .
j_gene: TRBJ2-1
CDR3nt: TGTGCCAGCAGCAAAGAGCTAGCGGGAGACAATGAGCAGTTCTTC
CDR3aa: CASSKELAGDNEQFF

d_gene: TRBD1
v_gene: TRBV10-3
abundance: once
j_gene: TRBJ1-6
CDR3nt: TGTGCCATCGGATCTGAGGGACAGAATTCACCCCTCCACTTT
CDR3aa: CAIGSEGQNSPLHF

d_gene: .
v_gene: TRBV6-1
abundance: .
j_gene: TRBJ1-5
CDR3nt: TGTGCCAGCAGTGATAGACACGGCCAGCCCCAGCATTTT
CDR3aa: CASSDRHGQPQHF

d_gene: TRBD1
v_gene: TRBV9
abundance: .
j_gene: TRBJ2-2
CDR3nt: TGTGCCAGCAGGCAGGGGGCGGAGAACACCGGGGAGCTGTTTTTT
CDR3aa: CASRQGAENTGELFF